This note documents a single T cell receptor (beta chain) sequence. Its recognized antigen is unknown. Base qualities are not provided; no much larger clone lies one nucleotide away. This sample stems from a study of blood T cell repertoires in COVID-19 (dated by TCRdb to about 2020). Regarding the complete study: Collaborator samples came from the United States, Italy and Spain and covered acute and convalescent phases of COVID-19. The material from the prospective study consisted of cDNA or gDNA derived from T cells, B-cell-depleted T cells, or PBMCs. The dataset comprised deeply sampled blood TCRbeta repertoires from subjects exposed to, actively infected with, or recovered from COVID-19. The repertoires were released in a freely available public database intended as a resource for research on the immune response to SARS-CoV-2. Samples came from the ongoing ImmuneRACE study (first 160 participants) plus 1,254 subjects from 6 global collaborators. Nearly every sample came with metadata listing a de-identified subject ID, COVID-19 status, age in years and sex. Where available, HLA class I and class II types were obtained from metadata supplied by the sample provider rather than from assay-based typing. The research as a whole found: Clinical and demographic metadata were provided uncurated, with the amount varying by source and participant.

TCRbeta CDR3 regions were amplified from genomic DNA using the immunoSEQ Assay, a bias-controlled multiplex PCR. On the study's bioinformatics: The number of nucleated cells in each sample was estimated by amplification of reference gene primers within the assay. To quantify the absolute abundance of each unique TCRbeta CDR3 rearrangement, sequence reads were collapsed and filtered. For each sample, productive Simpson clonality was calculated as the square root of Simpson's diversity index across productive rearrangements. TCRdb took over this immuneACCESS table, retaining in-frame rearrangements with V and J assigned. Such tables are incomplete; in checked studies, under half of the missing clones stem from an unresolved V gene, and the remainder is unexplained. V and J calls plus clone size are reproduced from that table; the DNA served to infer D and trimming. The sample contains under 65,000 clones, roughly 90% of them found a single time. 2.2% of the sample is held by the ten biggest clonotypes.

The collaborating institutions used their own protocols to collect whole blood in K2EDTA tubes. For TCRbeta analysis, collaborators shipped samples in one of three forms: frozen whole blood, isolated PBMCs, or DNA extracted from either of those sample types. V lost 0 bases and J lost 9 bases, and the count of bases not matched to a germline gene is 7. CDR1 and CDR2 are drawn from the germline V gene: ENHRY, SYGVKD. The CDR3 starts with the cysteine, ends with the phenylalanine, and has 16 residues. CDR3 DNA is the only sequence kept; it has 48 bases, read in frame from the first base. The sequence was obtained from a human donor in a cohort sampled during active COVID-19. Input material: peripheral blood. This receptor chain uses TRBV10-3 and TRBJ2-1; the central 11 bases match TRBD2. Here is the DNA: TGTGCCATCAGTGAGTCTACTAGCGGGAGTTTTGGTGAGCAGTTCTTC. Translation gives CAISESTSGSFGEQFF.